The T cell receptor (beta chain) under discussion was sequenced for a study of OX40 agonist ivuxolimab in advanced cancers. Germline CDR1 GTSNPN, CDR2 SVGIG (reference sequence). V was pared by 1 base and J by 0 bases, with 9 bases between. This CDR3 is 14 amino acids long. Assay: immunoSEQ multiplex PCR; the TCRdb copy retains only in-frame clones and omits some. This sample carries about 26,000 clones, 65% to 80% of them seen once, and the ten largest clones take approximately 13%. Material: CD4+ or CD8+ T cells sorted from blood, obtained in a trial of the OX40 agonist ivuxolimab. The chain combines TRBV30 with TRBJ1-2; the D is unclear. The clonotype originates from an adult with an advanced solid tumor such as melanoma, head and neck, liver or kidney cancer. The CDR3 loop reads CAWSGGSSNYGYTF. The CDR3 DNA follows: TGTGCCTGGAGTGGTGGCAGCTCTAACTATGGCTACACCTTC.